This TCR beta chain was recovered during a study of blood T cell repertoires in COVID-19. Study summary: The United States, Italy and Spain provided the acute and convalescent COVID-19 samples. PBMCs, B-cell-depleted T cells, or T cells were the source of the cDNA or gDNA that made up the material.

Methods used by the authors: Estimated nucleated cell counts came from reference gene primer amplification. TCRdb's table, derived via immunoSEQ multiplex PCR, lists solely in-frame clones and lacks some. Clone size and the V and J calls come from that table; the DNA yielded D and trimming. Of about 370,000 clones in the sample, 90% were seen once. Losses at the gene ends were 4 bases for V and 2 bases for J; bases not matched to a gene: 5. Germline assignment: CDR1 MNHEY and CDR2 SVGEGT. This CDR3 has 17 amino acids. What was sequenced was peripheral blood. The chain combines TRBV6-2 or TRBV6-3 with TRBJ2-1; 13 bases are a match to TRBD2. This receptor was identified in a man aged 18 to 29 with active or convalescent COVID-19. CDR3 DNA sequence: TGTGCCAGCAGTTCCCACGGACTAGCGGGGGCCTACAATGAGCAGTTCTTC. Protein sequence: CASSSHGLAGAYNEQFF.